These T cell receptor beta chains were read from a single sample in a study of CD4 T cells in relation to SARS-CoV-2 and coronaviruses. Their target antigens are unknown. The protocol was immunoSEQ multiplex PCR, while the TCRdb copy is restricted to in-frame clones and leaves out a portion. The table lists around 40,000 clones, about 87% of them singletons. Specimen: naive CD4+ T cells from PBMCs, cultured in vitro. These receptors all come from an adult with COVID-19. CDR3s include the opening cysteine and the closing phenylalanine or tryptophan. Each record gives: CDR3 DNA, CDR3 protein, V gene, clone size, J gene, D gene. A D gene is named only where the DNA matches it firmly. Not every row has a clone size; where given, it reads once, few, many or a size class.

cdr3_nt: TGTGCCAGCAGTGGGACTAGCGGGAGCACCGGGGAGCTGTTTTTT
cdr3_aa: CASSGTSGSTGELFF
v_call: TRBV6-4
clone_size: -
j_call: TRBJ2-2
d_call: TRBD2

cdr3_nt: TGCGCCAGCAGCCAAGTGTCAGGACCGCGGGGCAATGAGCAGTTCTTC
cdr3_aa: CASSQVSGPRGNEQFF
v_call: TRBV4-1
clone_size: few
j_call: TRBJ2-1
d_call: -

cdr3_nt: TGTGCCAGCAGCGCTCCCGGACTAGCTTTCGGCAATGAGCAGTTCTTC
cdr3_aa: CASSAPGLAFGNEQFF
v_call: TRBV6-2/TRBV6-3
clone_size: -
j_call: TRBJ2-1
d_call: TRBD2

cdr3_nt: TGTGCCAGCATACGGGGTAACTATGGCTACACCTTC
cdr3_aa: CASIRGNYGYTF
v_call: TRBV2
clone_size: -
j_call: TRBJ1-2
d_call: -

cdr3_nt: TGTGCCAGTACTATGGGACTGTCGAGCTCCTACAATGAGCAGTTCTTC
cdr3_aa: CASTMGLSSSYNEQFF
v_call: TRBV19
clone_size: -
j_call: TRBJ2-1
d_call: -

cdr3_nt: TGTGCCAGCAGTTCCATCCTGGACAGGGGAAGAGGCACCGGGGAGCTGTTTTTT
cdr3_aa: CASSSILDRGRGTGELFF
v_call: TRBV28
clone_size: -
j_call: TRBJ2-2
d_call: TRBD1

cdr3_nt: TGTGCCAGCAGACAGAACACTGAAGCTTTCTTT
cdr3_aa: CASRQNTEAFF
v_call: TRBV4-2
clone_size: -
j_call: TRBJ1-1
d_call: -

cdr3_nt: TGTGCCAGCAGCGTATCTAGCGGGAGCCACAATGAGCAGTTCTTC
cdr3_aa: CASSVSSGSHNEQFF
v_call: TRBV9
clone_size: -
j_call: TRBJ2-1
d_call: TRBD2

cdr3_nt: TGTGCCAGCAGACGGGGGAACACTGAAGCTTTCTTT
cdr3_aa: CASRRGNTEAFF
v_call: TRBV6-5
clone_size: -
j_call: TRBJ1-1
d_call: -

cdr3_nt: TGTGCCAGCAGCGAGGGACGGGAGAACACTGAAGCTTTCTTT
cdr3_aa: CASSEGRENTEAFF
v_call: TRBV7-9
clone_size: -
j_call: TRBJ1-1
d_call: -

cdr3_nt: TGTGCCAGCAGCTCTAGATCGGAGGGGGAAAAACTGTTTTTT
cdr3_aa: CASSSRSEGEKLFF
v_call: TRBV7-6
clone_size: -
j_call: TRBJ1-4
d_call: -

cdr3_nt: TGTGCCAGCAGGCCTACTGGGACCTACGAGCAGTACTTC
cdr3_aa: CASRPTGTYEQYF
v_call: TRBV7-6
clone_size: -
j_call: TRBJ2-7
d_call: -

cdr3_nt: TGTGCCAGTAGTATTGAGGGTACCGGTGGCTACACCTTC
cdr3_aa: CASSIEGTGGYTF
v_call: TRBV19
clone_size: -
j_call: TRBJ1-2
d_call: -

cdr3_nt: TGTGCCAGCAGTCCCTTGGACAGCCCTAATGAAAAACTGTTTTTT
cdr3_aa: CASSPLDSPNEKLFF
v_call: TRBV28
clone_size: few
j_call: TRBJ1-4
d_call: -

cdr3_nt: TGTGCCAGCAGTCGGGAAGAGACCCAGTACTTC
cdr3_aa: CASSREETQYF
v_call: TRBV6-4
clone_size: -
j_call: TRBJ2-5
d_call: -

cdr3_nt: TGTGCCAGCAGTTTATGGGCAGCCCGAGAGACCCAGTACTTC
cdr3_aa: CASSLWAARETQYF
v_call: TRBV27
clone_size: -
j_call: TRBJ2-5
d_call: -

cdr3_nt: TGTGCCAGCAGCTTGGCTAGCGGGAGGGCCTTCGCCGGGGAGCTGTTTTTT
cdr3_aa: CASSLASGRAFAGELFF
v_call: TRBV5-4
clone_size: -
j_call: TRBJ2-2
d_call: TRBD2

cdr3_nt: TGTGCCAGCAGTGAACAAGGACAGGGGAATCTAAAACTGTTTTTT
cdr3_aa: CASSEQGQGNLKLFF
v_call: TRBV2
clone_size: few
j_call: TRBJ1-4
d_call: TRBD1

cdr3_nt: TGTGCCAGTGTCCAAGACCCCACGTACCAGCCCCAGCATTTT
cdr3_aa: CASVQDPTYQPQHF
v_call: TRBV19
clone_size: few
j_call: TRBJ1-5
d_call: -

cdr3_nt: TGTGCCAGCATCGTAGCGGGAGTGGCCGGGGAGCTGTTTTTT
cdr3_aa: CASIVAGVAGELFF
v_call: TRBV28
clone_size: -
j_call: TRBJ2-2
d_call: TRBD2

cdr3_nt: TGTGCCAGCAGCGCCCGGACTAGCGGGATTTCCTACGAGCAGTACTTC
cdr3_aa: CASSARTSGISYEQYF
v_call: TRBV7-6
clone_size: -
j_call: TRBJ2-7
d_call: TRBD2

cdr3_nt: TGCGCCAGCAGCTTGCCGGGGTCGACCGGGGAGCTGTTTTTT
cdr3_aa: CASSLPGSTGELFF
v_call: TRBV5-1
clone_size: -
j_call: TRBJ2-2
d_call: -

cdr3_nt: TGTGCCAGCAGTTATCAACAGATCAATCAGCCCCAGCATTTT
cdr3_aa: CASSYQQINQPQHF
v_call: TRBV28
clone_size: -
j_call: TRBJ1-5
d_call: -

cdr3_nt: TGTGCCAGCAGTGACAGGGTTAACAATGAGCAGTTCTTC
cdr3_aa: CASSDRVNNEQFF
v_call: TRBV6-4
clone_size: -
j_call: TRBJ2-1
d_call: -

cdr3_nt: TGCGCCAGCAGTCAGACTAGCGGGGACCGTTCCACCGGGGAGCTGTTTTTT
cdr3_aa: CASSQTSGDRSTGELFF
v_call: TRBV10-1
clone_size: -
j_call: TRBJ2-2
d_call: TRBD2

cdr3_nt: TGCGCCAGCAGCCAAGAGCCAGTGAATCAGCCCCAGCATTTT
cdr3_aa: CASSQEPVNQPQHF
v_call: TRBV4-1
clone_size: -
j_call: TRBJ1-5
d_call: -

cdr3_nt: TGTGCCAGCGGGGACAGGGGGAACTACGAGCAGTACTTC
cdr3_aa: CASGDRGNYEQYF
v_call: TRBV6-5
clone_size: -
j_call: TRBJ2-7
d_call: TRBD1

cdr3_nt: TGCGCCAGCAGTCAATCCGGCCATAGAGCGGGGAGCTCCTACGAGCAGTACTTC
cdr3_aa: CASSQSGHRAGSSYEQYF
v_call: TRBV23-1
clone_size: -
j_call: TRBJ2-7
d_call: TRBD2

cdr3_nt: TGTGCCAGCAGCCAGAATAGCGGGAGCTCCTACAATGAGCAGTTCTTC
cdr3_aa: CASSQNSGSSYNEQFF
v_call: TRBV3-1/TRBV3-2
clone_size: -
j_call: TRBJ2-1
d_call: TRBD2

cdr3_nt: TGCAGCGTTGAAGAAAACAGAGTGACTCGCGAGCAGTACTTC
cdr3_aa: CSVEENRVTREQYF
v_call: TRBV29-1
clone_size: -
j_call: TRBJ2-7
d_call: -

cdr3_nt: TGCGCCAGCAGCCGTACCTTCCAAGAGACCCAGTACTTC
cdr3_aa: CASSRTFQETQYF
v_call: TRBV4-1
clone_size: -
j_call: TRBJ2-5
d_call: -

cdr3_nt: TGTGCCAGCAGCCCCCCCGGGTACGGGACAGGGAACTATAATGGCTACACCTTC
cdr3_aa: CASSPPGYGTGNYNGYTF
v_call: TRBV7-9
clone_size: -
j_call: TRBJ1-2
d_call: TRBD1

cdr3_nt: TGTGCCAGCAGTTACGGGGCGGGGAAAACCTACAATGAGCAGTTCTTC
cdr3_aa: CASSYGAGKTYNEQFF
v_call: TRBV6-5
clone_size: -
j_call: TRBJ2-1
d_call: -

cdr3_nt: TGTGCCAGCAGCGTAGAACGGGGGGCAGATACGCAGTATTTT
cdr3_aa: CASSVERGADTQYF
v_call: TRBV9
clone_size: -
j_call: TRBJ2-3
d_call: TRBD2

cdr3_nt: TGTGCCAGTAGCGAGGGACAGGGGGCCTACGAGCAGTACTTC
cdr3_aa: CASSEGQGAYEQYF
v_call: TRBV19
clone_size: -
j_call: TRBJ2-7
d_call: TRBD1

cdr3_nt: TGCAGCGTGATTACAGGGCCGCGGACCGGGGAGCTGTTTTTT
cdr3_aa: CSVITGPRTGELFF
v_call: TRBV29-1
clone_size: -
j_call: TRBJ2-2
d_call: -

cdr3_nt: TGTGCCACCAGAGTTGGCTCCTACGAGCAGTACTTC
cdr3_aa: CATRVGSYEQYF
v_call: TRBV28
clone_size: -
j_call: TRBJ2-7
d_call: -

cdr3_nt: TGTGCCAGCAGCAATGATGCCCACCCGCGGAATCAGCCCCAGCATTTT
cdr3_aa: CASSNDAHPRNQPQHF
v_call: TRBV21-1
clone_size: -
j_call: TRBJ1-5
d_call: -

cdr3_nt: TGTGCCAGCAGCCACACCCGCGGCCAAACGGAGCAGTTCTTC
cdr3_aa: CASSHTRGQTEQFF
v_call: TRBV13
clone_size: once
j_call: TRBJ2-1
d_call: -

cdr3_nt: TGTGCCAGCAGCGGGGGACTAGCGGGCCAAGAGACCCAGTACTTC
cdr3_aa: CASSGGLAGQETQYF
v_call: TRBV7-3
clone_size: -
j_call: TRBJ2-5
d_call: TRBD2